The source of this T cell receptor (beta chain) is a study of blood T cell repertoires in COVID-19. The method was immunoSEQ multiplex PCR; TCRdb's version includes in-frame clones alone and lacks a portion of them. The sample consists of 310,000 or so clones, roughly 89% of them appearing once. Participant age was about 18 to 100 years, and participants resided in about 25 US areas. The sample consisted of PBMCs or T cells enriched from blood (not recorded which). The TCR was taken from a woman aged 18-35 years who had recovered from COVID-19.

This CDR3 reads CAISELGVGQPQHF. CDR3 in DNA: TGTGCCATCAGTGAGTTAGGGGTCGGTCAGCCCCAGCATTTT. The chain recombines TRBV10-3 with TRBJ1-5; D possibly corresponds to TRBD1 (5 bases). CDR3 length: 14 amino acids. V lost 1 base to trimming and J lost 6 bases, with 10 bases between them. Germline CDR1 ENHRY, CDR2 SYGVKD.